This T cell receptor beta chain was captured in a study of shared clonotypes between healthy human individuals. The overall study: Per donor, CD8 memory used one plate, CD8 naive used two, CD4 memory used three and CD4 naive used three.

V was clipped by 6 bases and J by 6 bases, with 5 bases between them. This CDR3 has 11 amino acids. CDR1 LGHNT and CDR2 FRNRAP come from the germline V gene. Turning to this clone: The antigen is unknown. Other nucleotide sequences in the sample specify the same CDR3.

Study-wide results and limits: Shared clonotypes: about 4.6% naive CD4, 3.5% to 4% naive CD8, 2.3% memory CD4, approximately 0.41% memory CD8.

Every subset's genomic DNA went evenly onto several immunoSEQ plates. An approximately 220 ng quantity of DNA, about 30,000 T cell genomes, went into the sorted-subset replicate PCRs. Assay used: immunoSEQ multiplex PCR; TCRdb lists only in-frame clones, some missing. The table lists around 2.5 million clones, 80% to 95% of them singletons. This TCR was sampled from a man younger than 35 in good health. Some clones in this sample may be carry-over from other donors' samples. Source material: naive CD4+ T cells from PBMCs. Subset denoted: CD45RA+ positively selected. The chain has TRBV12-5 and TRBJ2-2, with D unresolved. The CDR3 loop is CASGLSGELFF. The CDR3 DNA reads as TGTGCTAGTGGCCTGTCCGGGGAGCTGTTTTTT.